The entry below gives a single TCR beta chain sequence along with its context. Generated by immunoSEQ multiplex PCR, the TCRdb table keeps only in-frame clones and is missing some. This repertoire shows roughly 64,000 clones, 90% found once; its top ten account for 0.95% to 1.5%. V was clipped by 2 bases and J by 0 bases; unmatched bases: 5. The germline V gene encodes CDR1 MNHNS and CDR2 SASEGT. CDR3 length equals 16 residues. The data belong to a study of control samples from healthy donors and cancer patients. The sample comprised PBMCs. The sequence came from a woman aged 45-59 years with colorectal cancer. The chain carries TRBV6-1 and TRBJ2-3, with 7 bases identical to TRBD2. CDR3 sequence: CASSEPPSGSTDTQYF. The CDR3 DNA follows: TGTGCCAGCAGTGAACCGCCTAGCGGAAGCACAGATACGCAGTATTTT.